This TCR beta chain is drawn from a study of somatic mutations in cytotoxic T cells in rheumatoid arthritis. Study-wide results and limits: Relative to age-matched healthy controls, rheumatoid arthritis patients did not differ significantly in CD8+ T-cell clonality.

About this clone: Its antigen is still unknown.

Flow cytometry served to check the purity of CD4+ and CD8+ cells, which were isolated by positive magnetic bead selection. Produced via immunoSEQ multiplex PCR; TCRdb's table is partial and in-frame only. The sample lists 15,000 to 20,000 clones, 75% to 90% occurring once. Germline V CDR1 and CDR2: MNHEY, SMNVEV (reference sequence). The V and J ends lost 0 bases and 5 bases respectively, with 8 bases between them. The CDR3 has 13 residues. Material: CD8+ T cells sorted from blood. The chain recombines TRBV27 with TRBJ2-7, with D hard to call. This receptor was taken from an adult with rheumatoid arthritis. CDR3 protein: CASSLSEKNEQYF. The CDR3 coding sequence is TGTGCCAGCAGTTTATCGGAAAAAAACGAGCAGTACTTC.